This T cell receptor beta chain emerged from a study of vaccination and CD4 T cells after COVID-19. Turning to the study itself: It was a median roughly 100 days after diagnosis, with a range of 35 to 161, that post-COVID samples were drawn. Broader study findings: Convalescent patients were relatively few, and early post-infection timepoints were missing.

Sequence data for DNA of cultured CD4+ T cells were generated by the Oncomine TCR Beta short-read assay. One entry per CDR3 protein, called by TCRdb with MiXCR from the PCR reads. The sample has just under 20,000 distinct CDR3 sequences, around half seen once. The treatment denotes: approximately 11-day PBMC culture with coronavirus spike peptide pools or control peptides (ViraFEST assay). Of note for this clonotype: Its specificity is not known.

Sample: CD4+ T cells from blood, cultured in vitro, taken before SARS-CoV-2 vaccination. The sequence was collected from a human donor who had recovered from COVID-19.

CDR3 region: CSAMILGGGIEQFF. The CDR3 DNA reads as TGCAGTGCGATGATTCTAGGCGGGGGAATTGAGCAGTTCTTC. This chain uses TRBV20-1 with TRBJ2-1; TRBD2 aligns across 7 bases. V lost 6 bases to trimming and J lost 9 bases; unmatched junction nucleotides: 14. The CDR3 covers 14 residues. CDR1 is DFQATT and CDR2 is SNEGSKA in the germline V gene (reference sequence).